These T cell receptor beta chains were read from a single sample in a study of cytomegalovirus exposure and HLA in healthy donors. Generated by immunoSEQ multiplex PCR, the TCRdb table keeps only in-frame clones and is missing some. The repertoire holds roughly 180,000 clones, with about four fifths as singletons. The sample comprised PBMCs. All receptors derive from a woman aged 25 to 39 in good health and CMV-seronegative. Each CDR3 is given with its conserved first and last residue. Each record gives: D gene, V gene, J gene, clone size, CDR3 protein, CDR3 DNA. The D gene is left open where the match is weak. Size tells how often a clone was seen (once, few, many) or the class of an expanded clone, and some rows leave it out.

d_gene: -; v_gene: TRBV30; j_gene: TRBJ1-1; abundance: -; CDR3aa: CARTENTEAFF; CDR3nt: TGTGCCAGAACAGAGAACACTGAAGCTTTCTTT
d_gene: TRBD1; v_gene: TRBV9; j_gene: TRBJ2-2; abundance: -; CDR3aa: CASSVAGTAYTGELFF; CDR3nt: TGTGCCAGCAGCGTAGCCGGGACAGCTTACACCGGGGAGCTGTTTTTT
d_gene: -; v_gene: TRBV5-4; j_gene: TRBJ1-1; abundance: -; CDR3aa: CASSLGQGGTEAFF; CDR3nt: TGTGCCAGCAGCTTGGGCCAGGGAGGCACTGAAGCTTTCTTT
d_gene: TRBD2; v_gene: TRBV29-1; j_gene: TRBJ2-1; abundance: -; CDR3aa: CSVPRPSGGASYNEQFF; CDR3nt: TGCAGCGTTCCCAGGCCTAGCGGGGGGGCCTCCTACAATGAGCAGTTCTTC
d_gene: TRBD1; v_gene: TRBV7-8; j_gene: TRBJ1-4; abundance: -; CDR3aa: CASSLRSRGQAMGKLFF; CDR3nt: TGTGCCAGCAGCTTACGAAGTCGAGGACAGGCGATGGGAAAACTGTTTTTT
d_gene: -; v_gene: TRBV27; j_gene: TRBJ2-7; abundance: -; CDR3aa: CASSSWGKLSEQYF; CDR3nt: TGTGCCAGCAGTTCATGGGGCAAATTAAGCGAGCAGTACTTC
d_gene: TRBD1; v_gene: TRBV7-3; j_gene: TRBJ1-1; abundance: -; CDR3aa: CASSLTGRAQGAMNTEAFF; CDR3nt: TGTGCCAGCAGCTTAACGGGTAGGGCGCAGGGGGCTATGAACACTGAAGCTTTCTTT
d_gene: TRBD1; v_gene: TRBV10-3; j_gene: TRBJ2-2; abundance: -; CDR3aa: CAISIQGARTGELFF; CDR3nt: TGTGCCATCAGTATACAGGGGGCGCGTACCGGGGAGCTGTTTTTT
d_gene: -; v_gene: TRBV19; j_gene: TRBJ1-4; abundance: few; CDR3aa: CASSFTDTATNEKLFF; CDR3nt: TGTGCCAGTAGTTTTACGGACACTGCAACTAATGAAAAACTGTTTTTT
d_gene: -; v_gene: TRBV27; j_gene: TRBJ1-4; abundance: few; CDR3aa: CASSSRGTNEKLFF; CDR3nt: TGTGCCAGCAGTTCCAGGGGAACTAATGAAAAACTGTTTTTT
d_gene: -; v_gene: TRBV10-2; j_gene: TRBJ1-1; abundance: -; CDR3aa: CASSLTLNTEAFF; CDR3nt: TGCGCCAGCAGCCTGACACTGAACACTGAAGCTTTCTTT
d_gene: TRBD1; v_gene: TRBV6-6; j_gene: TRBJ2-7; abundance: few; CDR3aa: CASRPRTGFYEQYF; CDR3nt: TGTGCCAGCAGACCCCGGACAGGTTTCTACGAGCAGTACTTC
d_gene: TRBD2; v_gene: TRBV11-2; j_gene: TRBJ2-5; abundance: -; CDR3aa: CASSPGLAEETQYF; CDR3nt: TGTGCCAGCAGCCCGGGACTAGCGGAAGAGACCCAGTACTTC
d_gene: TRBD2; v_gene: TRBV5-6; j_gene: TRBJ2-5; abundance: once; CDR3aa: CASSFLAGGGETQYF; CDR3nt: TGTGCCAGCAGCTTCCTTGCGGGGGGCGGAGAGACCCAGTACTTC
d_gene: TRBD1; v_gene: TRBV19; j_gene: TRBJ1-2; abundance: -; CDR3aa: CASSLVGQGYGYTF; CDR3nt: TGTGCCAGTAGCTTGGTGGGACAGGGCTATGGCTACACCTTC
d_gene: -; v_gene: TRBV20-1; j_gene: TRBJ2-3; abundance: -; CDR3aa: CSASPGSTQYF; CDR3nt: TGCAGTGCGTCCCCAGGATCAACGCAGTATTTT
d_gene: -; v_gene: TRBV4-3; j_gene: TRBJ2-4; abundance: -; CDR3aa: CASSQGTGQLAKNIQYF; CDR3nt: TGCGCCAGCAGCCAAGGCACTGGGCAGCTAGCCAAAAACATTCAGTACTTC
d_gene: TRBD1; v_gene: TRBV6-6; j_gene: TRBJ1-6; abundance: -; CDR3aa: CASRYEGQGNSPLHF; CDR3nt: TGTGCCAGCAGGTACGAAGGACAGGGTAATTCACCCCTCCACTTT
d_gene: TRBD1; v_gene: TRBV5-1; j_gene: TRBJ1-1; abundance: -; CDR3aa: CASSFGTGSMNTEAFF; CDR3nt: TGCGCCAGCAGCTTCGGGACAGGATCCATGAACACTGAAGCTTTCTTT
d_gene: -; v_gene: TRBV6-1; j_gene: TRBJ2-7; abundance: -; CDR3aa: CALDDVNRGYYEQYF; CDR3nt: TGTGCCCTGGATGACGTAAACCGGGGTTACTACGAGCAGTACTTC
d_gene: -; v_gene: TRBV18; j_gene: TRBJ2-3; abundance: -; CDR3aa: CASSPPWGGTDTQYF; CDR3nt: TGTGCCAGCTCACCTCCTTGGGGAGGTACAGATACGCAGTATTTT
d_gene: -; v_gene: TRBV28; j_gene: TRBJ2-1; abundance: -; CDR3aa: CASTPRQVVPYNEQFF; CDR3nt: TGTGCCAGCACACCTCGACAGGTGGTCCCTTACAATGAGCAGTTCTTC
d_gene: -; v_gene: TRBV5-1; j_gene: TRBJ1-3; abundance: -; CDR3aa: CASSLASGWTGNTIYF; CDR3nt: TGCGCCAGCAGCTTGGCCTCGGGTTGGACTGGAAACACCATATATTTT
d_gene: -; v_gene: TRBV7-9; j_gene: TRBJ2-7; abundance: -; CDR3aa: CASSPGNSYEQYF; CDR3nt: TGTGCCAGCAGCCCGGGGAATTCCTACGAGCAGTACTTC
d_gene: TRBD1; v_gene: TRBV10-1; j_gene: TRBJ2-1; abundance: -; CDR3aa: CASSEVGQGSNEQFF; CDR3nt: TGCGCCAGCAGTGAAGTGGGACAGGGATCGAATGAGCAGTTCTTC
d_gene: TRBD2; v_gene: TRBV4-2; j_gene: TRBJ2-3; abundance: once; CDR3aa: CASSQEGGRDTQYF; CDR3nt: TGTGCCAGCAGCCAAGAGGGGGGGAGAGATACGCAGTATTTT
d_gene: TRBD2; v_gene: TRBV7-9; j_gene: TRBJ2-1; abundance: -; CDR3aa: CASSRGGYNEQFF; CDR3nt: TGTGCCAGCAGCCGGGGAGGGTACAATGAGCAGTTCTTC
d_gene: -; v_gene: TRBV6-1; j_gene: TRBJ2-1; abundance: -; CDR3aa: CASSEATQGYNEQFF; CDR3nt: TGTGCCAGCAGTGAAGCGACACAGGGATACAATGAGCAGTTCTTC
d_gene: -; v_gene: TRBV6-6; j_gene: TRBJ1-2; abundance: -; CDR3aa: CASSSSLISGYTF; CDR3nt: TGTGCCAGCAGTTCTAGCCTAATTAGTGGCTACACCTTC
d_gene: TRBD1; v_gene: TRBV7-8; j_gene: TRBJ1-1; abundance: few; CDR3aa: CASSATGTGANTEAFF; CDR3nt: TGTGCCAGCAGCGCTACCGGGACAGGGGCCAACACTGAAGCTTTCTTT
d_gene: -; v_gene: TRBV4-2; j_gene: TRBJ1-2; abundance: -; CDR3aa: CASSQRGGSGYGYTF; CDR3nt: TGTGCCAGCAGCCAACGGGGGGGCAGTGGCTATGGCTACACCTTC
d_gene: TRBD1; v_gene: TRBV4-1; j_gene: TRBJ2-2; abundance: -; CDR3aa: CASSLGQGNTGELFF; CDR3nt: TGCGCCAGCAGCCTTGGACAGGGCAACACCGGGGAGCTGTTTTTT
d_gene: TRBD1; v_gene: TRBV6-1; j_gene: TRBJ2-6; abundance: -; CDR3aa: CASSGQGSGANVLTF; CDR3nt: TGTGCCAGCAGTGGACAGGGGTCTGGGGCCAACGTCCTGACTTTC
d_gene: TRBD1; v_gene: TRBV9; j_gene: TRBJ1-2; abundance: -; CDR3aa: CASSFRDRSMEGYTF; CDR3nt: TGTGCCAGCAGCTTTAGGGACAGAAGTATGGAGGGCTACACCTTC
d_gene: -; v_gene: TRBV29-1; j_gene: TRBJ1-5; abundance: -; CDR3aa: CSVVQGRDQPQHF; CDR3nt: TGCAGCGTTGTCCAGGGGAGGGATCAGCCCCAGCATTTT
d_gene: TRBD1; v_gene: TRBV7-2; j_gene: TRBJ2-7; abundance: few; CDR3aa: CASSRSGTGREQYF; CDR3nt: TGTGCCAGCAGCCGCTCTGGGACAGGGCGGGAGCAGTACTTC
d_gene: TRBD1; v_gene: TRBV5-4; j_gene: TRBJ2-7; abundance: -; CDR3aa: CASSLPGGSYEQYF; CDR3nt: TGTGCCAGCAGCTTGCCAGGGGGCTCCTACGAGCAGTACTTC
d_gene: TRBD2; v_gene: TRBV7-2; j_gene: TRBJ2-3; abundance: once; CDR3aa: CASSNLLAVISTDTQYF; CDR3nt: TGTGCCAGCAGCAACCTACTAGCGGTGATTAGCACAGATACGCAGTATTTT
d_gene: -; v_gene: TRBV6-6; j_gene: TRBJ1-2; abundance: -; CDR3aa: CASRTGGYGYTF; CDR3nt: TGTGCCAGCAGGACCGGAGGTTACGGCTACACCTTC
d_gene: TRBD2; v_gene: TRBV27; j_gene: TRBJ2-5; abundance: -; CDR3aa: CASSLSLAGGPGTQYF; CDR3nt: TGTGCCAGCAGTTTATCGCTAGCGGGGGGGCCAGGGACCCAGTACTTC
d_gene: -; v_gene: TRBV27; j_gene: TRBJ1-1; abundance: -; CDR3aa: CASRNRVGTEAFF; CDR3nt: TGTGCCAGCAGGAACAGGGTGGGGACTGAAGCTTTCTTT
d_gene: TRBD1; v_gene: TRBV7-9; j_gene: TRBJ1-5; abundance: -; CDR3aa: CASTLWTGVPNQPQHF; CDR3nt: TGTGCCAGCACCCTTTGGACAGGGGTCCCCAATCAGCCCCAGCATTTT
d_gene: -; v_gene: TRBV5-1; j_gene: TRBJ2-1; abundance: few; CDR3aa: CASSSPLRGTTSYNEQFF; CDR3nt: TGCGCCAGCAGCTCCCCCCTTAGGGGGACGACCTCCTACAATGAGCAGTTCTTC
d_gene: TRBD2; v_gene: TRBV19; j_gene: TRBJ2-2; abundance: -; CDR3aa: CASTGTRGGELFF; CDR3nt: TGTGCCAGTACCGGGACTAGGGGCGGGGAGCTGTTTTTT
d_gene: TRBD2; v_gene: TRBV5-1; j_gene: TRBJ2-1; abundance: -; CDR3aa: CASRASDGGAYNEQFF; CDR3nt: TGCGCCAGCAGAGCCTCCGACGGGGGGGCCTACAATGAGCAGTTCTTC
d_gene: TRBD1; v_gene: TRBV5-4; j_gene: TRBJ1-2; abundance: -; CDR3aa: CASSFKTGDYGYTF; CDR3nt: TGTGCCAGCAGCTTTAAAACAGGGGACTATGGCTACACCTTC
d_gene: -; v_gene: TRBV29-1; j_gene: TRBJ1-1; abundance: -; CDR3aa: CSAIPGNSEAFF; CDR3nt: TGCAGCGCAATACCAGGGAATTCTGAAGCTTTCTTT